The rows below give T cell receptor beta chains drawn from one sample of a study of T-cell memory formation after mild COVID-19. TCRdb passed the 5' RACE reads through MiXCR, listing each CDR3 protein once. The sample contains around 390,000 distinct CDR3 sequences, approximately 15% of which appear only once. Sequenced sample: PBMCs or a T cell subset sorted from them (not recorded which). Receptors were obtained from a man between 18 and 29 years old who had mild COVID-19 (a few samples of this study predate the infection). Cell type and time point are not known. Both conserved end residues are part of each CDR3. A D gene is named only where the DNA matches it firmly. The size of a clone is reported for some rows only, either as once, few or many, or as a class for expanded clones.

J,size,D,V,CDR3,DNA
TRBJ1-5,.,.,TRBV12-3/TRBV12-4,CASSLARGWGQPQHF,TGTGCCAGCAGTTTAGCGCGAGGCTGGGGTCAGCCCCAGCATTTT
TRBJ2-1,.,TRBD2,TRBV29-1,CSVVLAGDLSYNEQFF,TGCAGCGTTGTACTAGCGGGGGACCTATCCTACAATGAGCAGTTCTTC
TRBJ2-5,.,.,TRBV5-1,CASSLEGGGKTQYF,TGCGCCAGCAGCTTGGAGGGGGGTGGCAAGACCCAGTACTTC
TRBJ2-5,few,TRBD1,TRBV5-1,CASSFGTGGSYQETQYF,TGCGCCAGCAGCTTCGGGACAGGGGGCTCCTACCAAGAGACCCAGTACTTC
TRBJ2-1,few,TRBD2,TRBV6-5,CASSYRSSGVTYNEQFF,TGTGCCAGCAGTTACAGGTCTAGCGGGGTTACCTACAATGAGCAGTTCTTC
TRBJ1-4,.,TRBD1,TRBV5-6,CASSHRGPNEKLFF,TGTGCCAGCAGCCACAGGGGGCCTAATGAAAAACTGTTTTTT
TRBJ1-1,few,.,TRBV30,CAWSGVPLATEAFF,TGTGCCTGGAGTGGTGTCCCTCTGGCCACTGAAGCTTTCTTT
TRBJ2-5,.,TRBD1,TRBV6-5,CASSYTWTGVETQYF,TGTGCCAGCAGTTACACCTGGACAGGGGTAGAGACCCAGTACTTC
TRBJ1-1,many,TRBD1,TRBV6-1,CASSEGQGPGQTEAFF,TGTGCCAGCAGTGAAGGACAGGGGCCGGGTCAGACTGAAGCTTTCTTT
TRBJ2-7,.,.,TRBV11-2,CASNFIQGSYEQYF,TGTGCCAGCAACTTTATACAGGGCTCCTACGAGCAGTACTTC
TRBJ2-5,many,TRBD2,TRBV20-1,CSAPRGTSGGEQETQYF,TGCAGTGCCCCGCGGGGGACTAGCGGGGGTGAACAAGAGACCCAGTACTTC
TRBJ2-3,many,.,TRBV27,CASRLADSTDTQYF,TGTGCCAGCAGATTAGCGGATAGCACAGATACGCAGTATTTT
TRBJ2-3,.,.,TRBV6-2/TRBV6-3,CASGLGGTDTQYF,TGTGCCAGCGGCCTGGGTGGCACAGATACGCAGTATTTT
TRBJ2-3,many,TRBD1,TRBV12-3/TRBV12-4,CASSLDREGDTDTQYF,TGTGCCAGCAGCCTAGACAGGGAAGGAGACACAGATACGCAGTATTTT
TRBJ1-6,.,TRBD1,TRBV7-9,CASTGQGSSPLHF,TGTGCCAGCACTGGACAGGGAAGCTCACCCCTCCACTTT
TRBJ1-4,few,.,TRBV20-1,CSASSEGGRKKKLFF,TGCAGTGCTAGTTCCGAAGGGGGAAGAAAAAAAAAACTGTTTTTT
TRBJ2-7,.,.,TRBV4-3,CASSQEIAYEQYF,TGCGCCAGCAGCCAAGAGATTGCCTACGAGCAGTACTTC
TRBJ2-3,.,TRBD1,TRBV7-9,CASSRRQGESDTQYF,TGTGCCAGCAGCCGTAGACAGGGGGAATCGGATACGCAGTATTTT
TRBJ2-7,few,TRBD1,TRBV5-1,CASSLTTGTYEQYF,TGCGCCAGCAGCTTGACGACAGGGACCTACGAGCAGTACTTC
TRBJ1-5,few,.,TRBV6-2/TRBV6-3,CASSYRGFGQPQHF,TGTGCCAGCAGCTATAGGGGGTTCGGTCAGCCCCAGCATTTT
TRBJ2-2,.,TRBD2,TRBV19,CASSARTSGGITGELFF,TGTGCCAGTAGTGCCCGGACTAGCGGGGGGATCACCGGGGAGCTGTTTTTT
TRBJ2-3,few,TRBD1,TRBV7-9,CASSYGQGVTDTQYF,TGTGCCAGCAGCTACGGACAGGGGGTAACAGATACGCAGTATTTT
TRBJ2-1,.,.,TRBV7-6,CASSKTQGFGEQFF,TGTGCCAGCAGTAAAACCCAGGGGTTTGGTGAGCAGTTCTTC
TRBJ2-2,few,TRBD1,TRBV4-2,CASSHGQENTGELFF,TGTGCCAGCAGCCACGGACAGGAGAACACCGGGGAGCTGTTTTTT
TRBJ2-2,few,TRBD1,TRBV7-3,CASSTGQGSTGELFF,TGTGCCAGCAGCACGGGACAGGGGAGTACCGGGGAGCTGTTTTTT
TRBJ1-5,few,.,TRBV20-1,CSARDGSMLSNQPQHF,TGCAGTGCTAGAGACGGATCGATGCTGAGCAATCAGCCCCAGCATTTT
TRBJ2-7,many,TRBD1,TRBV5-1,CASSLRGQAYEQYF,TGCGCCAGCAGCCTCCGAGGACAGGCCTACGAGCAGTACTTC
TRBJ1-1,few,.,TRBV27,CASSSVDTEAFF,TGTGCCAGCAGTTCAGTCGACACTGAAGCTTTCTTT
TRBJ2-5,.,TRBD2,TRBV11-2,CASSLGSGGETQYF,TGTGCCAGCAGCTTGGGAAGCGGGGGCGAGACCCAGTACTTC
TRBJ2-7,.,TRBD2,TRBV20-1,CSASSISGGSNSYEQYF,TGCAGTGCTAGCAGTATTTCGGGGGGGTCCAACTCCTACGAGCAGTACTTC
TRBJ2-3,few,.,TRBV5-6,CASSLRGLSPSTDTQYF,TGTGCCAGCAGCTTGCGGGGACTGTCACCTAGCACAGATACGCAGTATTTT
TRBJ2-3,few,.,TRBV7-2,CASSGAGFRTDTQYF,TGTGCCAGCAGCGGAGCAGGGTTCCGCACAGATACGCAGTATTTT
TRBJ2-7,few,.,TRBV29-1,CSVESDSSYEQYF,TGCAGCGTTGAATCGGACAGTTCCTACGAGCAGTACTTC
TRBJ1-2,many,.,TRBV6-5,CASSYSGQGSFYGYTF,TGTGCCAGCAGTTACTCGGGGCAGGGTAGTTTCTATGGCTACACCTTC
TRBJ2-2,.,TRBD1,TRBV5-1,CASSPRQGSGGELFF,TGCGCCAGCAGCCCAAGACAGGGTTCGGGCGGGGAGCTGTTTTTT
TRBJ2-1,.,TRBD2,TRBV2,CASSPLAGGQRQFF,TGTGCCAGCAGTCCTCTAGCGGGGGGGCAACGGCAGTTCTTC
TRBJ2-7,.,.,TRBV3-1,CASSPVGGQSSYEQYF,TGTGCCAGCAGCCCCGTGGGGGGTCAGAGCTCCTACGAGCAGTACTTC
TRBJ1-5,.,.,TRBV2,CASSGRESNQPQHF,TGTGCCAGCAGTGGGAGGGAGAGCAATCAGCCCCAGCATTTT
TRBJ2-7,few,.,TRBV29-1,CSVLGGTYEQYF,TGCAGCGTTCTAGGGGGGACTTACGAGCAGTACTTC
TRBJ2-3,.,.,TRBV20-1,CSARDSRLGGDTQYF,TGCAGTGCTAGAGACTCCAGACTTGGCGGAGATACGCAGTATTTT
TRBJ1-2,.,.,TRBV5-1,CASSQQGDGYTF,TGCGCCAGCAGCCAACAGGGAGATGGCTACACCTTC
TRBJ1-4,.,.,TRBV7-9,CASSPQIKGEKLFF,TGTGCCAGCAGCCCTCAAATAAAAGGGGAAAAACTGTTTTTT
TRBJ1-2,once,.,TRBV30,CAWRWGAEGYTF,TGTGCCTGGAGGTGGGGGGCGGAAGGCTACACCTTC
TRBJ2-5,few,.,TRBV11-2,CASSFREVYGDKKETQYF,TGTGCCAGCAGCTTTAGGGAGGTATACGGGGACAAAAAAGAGACCCAGTACTTC
TRBJ2-2,few,.,TRBV11-2,CASSLRGTTPGELFF,TGTGCCAGCAGCTTGAGGGGGACCACGCCCGGGGAGCTGTTTTTT
TRBJ1-2,.,TRBD1,TRBV29-1,CSVGGSYRGGYGYTF,TGCAGCGTTGGGGGTTCATACAGGGGAGGCTATGGCTACACCTTC
TRBJ1-2,few,.,TRBV3-1,CASSQVGGVGDGYTF,TGTGCCAGCAGCCAAGTAGGGGGGGTTGGCGATGGCTACACCTTC
TRBJ2-3,.,TRBD1,TRBV4-2,CASRRFPGQGKNTQYF,TGTGCCAGCAGAAGATTCCCGGGACAGGGGAAAAATACGCAGTATTTT
TRBJ2-7,.,.,TRBV7-8,CASSPSTISSYEQYF,TGTGCCAGCAGCCCTTCGACGATCAGCTCCTACGAGCAGTACTTC
TRBJ2-1,.,.,TRBV7-8,CASSLRAETYNEQFF,TGTGCCAGCAGCTTAAGGGCGGAGACTTACAATGAGCAGTTCTTC
TRBJ1-1,.,TRBD1,TRBV15,CATSPGGGPGTEAFF,TGTGCCACCAGCCCAGGGGGGGGTCCGGGGACTGAAGCTTTCTTT
TRBJ1-1,few,.,TRBV18,CASSPRPAGMNTEAFF,TGTGCCAGCTCACCGCGGCCGGCGGGAATGAACACTGAAGCTTTCTTT
TRBJ2-5,few,TRBD2,TRBV11-2,CASSQGTSGQTQYF,TGTGCCAGCAGCCAAGGGACTAGCGGCCAGACCCAGTACTTC